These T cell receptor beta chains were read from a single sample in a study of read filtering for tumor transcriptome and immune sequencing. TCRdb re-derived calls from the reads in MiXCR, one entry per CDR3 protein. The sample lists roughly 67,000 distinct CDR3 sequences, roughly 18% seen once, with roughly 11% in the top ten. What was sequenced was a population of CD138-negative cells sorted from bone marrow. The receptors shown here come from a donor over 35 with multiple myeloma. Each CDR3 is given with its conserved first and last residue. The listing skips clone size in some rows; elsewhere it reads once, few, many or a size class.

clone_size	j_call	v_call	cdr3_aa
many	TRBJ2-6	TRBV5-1	CASSTTGVSSGANVLTF
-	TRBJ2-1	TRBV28	CASSLSAASGSGNEQFF
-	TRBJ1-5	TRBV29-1	CGVRDSNQPQHF
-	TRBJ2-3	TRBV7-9	CASTSGGAPDTQYF
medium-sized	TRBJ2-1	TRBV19	CASRDPYNEQFF
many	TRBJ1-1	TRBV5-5	CASSVRGAGNTEAFF
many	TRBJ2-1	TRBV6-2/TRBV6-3	CASTQPTGNEQFF
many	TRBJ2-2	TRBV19	CASSSQGMYTGELFF
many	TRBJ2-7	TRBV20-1	CSVKRSSYEQYF
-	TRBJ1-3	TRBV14	CASSQERGSGNTIYF
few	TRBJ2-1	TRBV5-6	CARNGTRLRQFF
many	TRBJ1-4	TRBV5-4	CASSGGQTTNEKLFF
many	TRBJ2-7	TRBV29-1	CSAQGAGEQYF
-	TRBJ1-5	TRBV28	CASSLSLTRQPRHF
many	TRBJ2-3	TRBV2	CASGTRSRDTQYF
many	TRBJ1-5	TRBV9	CASSLNPGLGNQPQHF
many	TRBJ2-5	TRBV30	CAWSVGQNQETQYF
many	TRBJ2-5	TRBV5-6	CASSFRMSGQETQYF
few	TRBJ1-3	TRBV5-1	CASSLDTDGNTIYF
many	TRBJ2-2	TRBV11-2	CASSFHPGQGAGELFF
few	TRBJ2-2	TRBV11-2	CASSFTGTVTGELFF
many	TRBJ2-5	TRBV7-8	CASSLNMVLETQYF
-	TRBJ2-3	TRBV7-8	CASSLKGREGTDTQYF
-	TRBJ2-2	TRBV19	CASSNTGLNTGELFF
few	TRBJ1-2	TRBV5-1	CASSLQGAGYTF
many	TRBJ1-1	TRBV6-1	CASSGRTGLTEAFF
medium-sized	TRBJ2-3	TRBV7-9	CASSSDSGGAPDTQYF
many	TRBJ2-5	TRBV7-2	CASSLLAGKETQYF
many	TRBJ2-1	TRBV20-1	CSASRRGSSYNEQFF
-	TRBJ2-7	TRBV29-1	CSVDRGNSYEQYF
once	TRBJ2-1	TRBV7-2	CASSSPGGAGYEQFF
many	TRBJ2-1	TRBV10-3	CAISDRGLRDEQFF
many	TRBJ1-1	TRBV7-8	CASSRTVPGNEAFF
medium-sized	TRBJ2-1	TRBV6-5	CASREGQPYNEQFF
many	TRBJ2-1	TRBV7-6	CASSLDGGLYNEQFF
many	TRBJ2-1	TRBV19	CASSSLADYNEQFF
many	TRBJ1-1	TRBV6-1	CASRTDPGGVDTEAFF
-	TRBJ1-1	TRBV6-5	CASRTVGTEAFF
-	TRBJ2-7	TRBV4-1	CASSQGQGAGVGEQCF
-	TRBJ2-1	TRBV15	CATSSAGHSYNEQFF
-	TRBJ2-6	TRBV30	CAWSVSGANVLTF
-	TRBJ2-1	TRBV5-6	CAGSLGGVSSPQFF
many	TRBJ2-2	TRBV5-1	CASSLGQGANTGELFF
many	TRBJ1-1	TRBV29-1	CSGRTGKDTEAFF
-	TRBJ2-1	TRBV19	CASSNSLAGARNEQFF
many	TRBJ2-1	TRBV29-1	CSVEDFYNQQFF
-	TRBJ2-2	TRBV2	CATGLRGTGFSGELFF
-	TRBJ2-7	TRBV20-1	CSAPAPFSYEQYF
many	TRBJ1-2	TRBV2	CASRPRQGTYGYTF
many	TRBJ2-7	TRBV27	CASTPDRKSSYEQYF
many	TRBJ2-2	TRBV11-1	CASSLESGIVTGELFF
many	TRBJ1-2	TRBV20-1	CSARDEVYRSSYGYTF
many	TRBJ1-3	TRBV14	CASSHRGSSGNTIYF
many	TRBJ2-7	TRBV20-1	CSATPLHYEQYF
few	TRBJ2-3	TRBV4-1	CASSQGRGGATDTQYF
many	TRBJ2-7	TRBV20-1	CSASGDRVYEQYF
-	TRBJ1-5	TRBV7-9	CASSRGPGGGNQPQHF
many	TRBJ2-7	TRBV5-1	CASSLTSGDSYEQYF